This TCR beta chain emerged from a study of breast tumors, draining lymph nodes, adjacent tissues. The CDR3 is made up of 13 amino acids. V lost 7 bases, J lost 0 bases, and 4 bases lay in between. CDR1 and CDR2 (germline): LNHDA, SQIVND (reference sequence). In TCRdb, the multiplex PCR reads were re-called with MiXCR into one record per CDR3 protein. Found here are some 100,000 distinct CDR3 sequences, 21% of them singletons; the top ten hold 1% to 1.5%. Samples came from axillary lymph nodes draining the breast cancer. The source material was axillary lymph node tissue. V and J are TRBV19 and TRBJ2-6, with D unresolved. The sequence came from a female donor with breast cancer. Some clones in this sample may be carry-over from other donors' samples. The DNA for the CDR3 is TGTGCCAGTAAGGTCTCTGGGGCCAACGTCCTGACTTTC. Protein sequence: CASKVSGANVLTF. The full variable domain, with the rest looked up from reference TRBV19 and TRBJ2-6, is DGGITQSPKYLFRKEGQNVTLSCEQNLNHDAMYWYRQDPGQGLRLIYYSQIVNDFQKGDIAEGYSVSREKKESFPLTVTSAQKNPTAFYLCASKVSGANVLTFGAGSRLTVL.